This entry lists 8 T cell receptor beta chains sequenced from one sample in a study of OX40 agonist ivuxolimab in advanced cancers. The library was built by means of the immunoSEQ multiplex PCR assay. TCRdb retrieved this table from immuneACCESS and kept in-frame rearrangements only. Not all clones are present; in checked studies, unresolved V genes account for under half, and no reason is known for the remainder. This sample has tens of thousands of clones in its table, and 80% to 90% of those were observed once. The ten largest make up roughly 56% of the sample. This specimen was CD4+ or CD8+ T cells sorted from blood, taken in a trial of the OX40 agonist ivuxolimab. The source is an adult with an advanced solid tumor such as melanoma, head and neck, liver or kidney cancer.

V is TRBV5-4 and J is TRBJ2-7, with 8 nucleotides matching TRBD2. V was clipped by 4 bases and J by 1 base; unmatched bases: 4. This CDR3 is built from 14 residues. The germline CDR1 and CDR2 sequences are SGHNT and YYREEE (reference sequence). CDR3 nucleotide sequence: TGTGCCAGCAGCCACTCGGGAGGGTCCTACGAGCAGTACTTC. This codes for CASSHSGGSYEQYF.

The CDR3 spells CASREGPEPIYGYTF. As DNA, the CDR3 is TGCGCCAGCAGAGAGGGCCCCGAGCCAATCTATGGCTACACCTTC. The J gene is TRBJ1-2, the V gene TRBV5-1; the D is unclear. The CDR3 has 15 residues. Per the germline V gene, CDR1 is SGHRS and CDR2 is YFSETQ. V was clipped by 5 bases and J by 4 bases, with 18 bases between them.

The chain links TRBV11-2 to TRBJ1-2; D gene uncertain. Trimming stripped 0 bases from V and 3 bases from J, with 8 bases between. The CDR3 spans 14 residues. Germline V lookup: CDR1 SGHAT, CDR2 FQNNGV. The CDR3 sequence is CASSLETGYYGYTF. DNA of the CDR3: TGTGCCAGCAGCTTAGAGACGGGCTACTATGGCTACACCTTC.

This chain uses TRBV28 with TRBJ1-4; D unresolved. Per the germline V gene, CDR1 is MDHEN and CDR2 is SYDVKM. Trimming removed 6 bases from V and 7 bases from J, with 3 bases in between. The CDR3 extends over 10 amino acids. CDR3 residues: CASSREKLFF. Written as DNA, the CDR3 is TGTGCCAGCAGCCGTGAAAAACTGTTTTTT.

The CDR3 DNA is TGTGCCACCAGCAGAGGCATCGGACAGAACACTGAAGCTTTCTTT. Translated: CATSRGIGQNTEAFF. V and J are TRBV15 and TRBJ1-1, with D perhaps TRBD1 (5 bases). The CDR3 is 15 amino acids. Germline loops: CDR1 LNHNV, CDR2 YYDKDF (reference sequence). The V and J ends lost 1 base and 1 base respectively, with 10 bases between them.

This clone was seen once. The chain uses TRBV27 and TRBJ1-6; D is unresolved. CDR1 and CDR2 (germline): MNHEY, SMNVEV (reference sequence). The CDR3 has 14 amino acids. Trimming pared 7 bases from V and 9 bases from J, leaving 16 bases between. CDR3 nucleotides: TGTGCCAGCACTCGGACGGCCTCCGGTTCACCCCTCCACTTT. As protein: CASTRTASGSPLHF.

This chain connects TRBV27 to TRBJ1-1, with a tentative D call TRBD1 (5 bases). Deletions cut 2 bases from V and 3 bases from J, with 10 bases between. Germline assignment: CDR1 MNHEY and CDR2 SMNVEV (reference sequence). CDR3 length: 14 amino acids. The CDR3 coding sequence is TGTGCCAGCAGTTTAGGGGGGTGGGACACTGAAGCTTTCTTT. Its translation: CASSLGGWDTEAFF.

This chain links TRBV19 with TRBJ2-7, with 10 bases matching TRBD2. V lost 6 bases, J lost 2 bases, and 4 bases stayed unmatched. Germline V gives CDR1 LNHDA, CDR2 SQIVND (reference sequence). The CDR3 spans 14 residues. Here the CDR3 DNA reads TGTGCCAGTAGCGGACTAGCGGCTACCTACGAGCAGTACTTC. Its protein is CASSGLAATYEQYF.